Below are 26 T cell receptor beta chains sequenced from a single sample in a study of blood T cell repertoires in COVID-19. Measured with immunoSEQ multiplex PCR; TCRdb has only the in-frame clones, and not every one. The sample has roughly 79,000 clones; almost 85% are singletons. The specimen was peripheral blood. The origin of the receptors is a human donor in a cohort sampled during active COVID-19.

This chain uses TRBV6-5 with TRBJ1-2; D may be TRBD1 (5 bases). This CDR3 is built from 15 residues. V shed 0 bases and J shed 8 bases, with 16 bases lying between them. Germline V gene lookup returns CDR1 MNHEY and CDR2 SVGAGI. CDR3 coding DNA: TGTGCCAGCAGTTACTCGCTCATGGGGGGTAAAGGCTACACCTTC. Translated, it gives CASSYSLMGGKGYTF.

The rearrangement uses TRBV3-1 (or the pseudogene TRBV3-2) and TRBJ1-1, with D possibly matching TRBD1 (6 bases). Germline lookup yields CDR1 LGHDT and CDR2 YNNKEL (reference sequence). This CDR3 has 15 residues. Trimming took off 0 bases at V and 7 bases at J, with 15 bases between the two ends. CDR3 residues: CASSQDGGAKGEAFF. The CDR3 DNA follows: TGTGCCAGCAGCCAAGACGGGGGGGCCAAGGGTGAAGCTTTCTTT.

The gene calls are TRBV3-1 (or the pseudogene TRBV3-2) and TRBJ2-3; TRBD2 agrees at 13 bases. Trimming cost V 4 bases and J 6 bases; bases outside gene matches: 7. This CDR3 has 16 amino acids. CDR1 and CDR2 from the germline V gene are LGHDT and YNNKEL (reference sequence). Written as DNA, the CDR3 is TGTGCCAGCAGCCTCGGACTAGCGGGGGCGGGGGATACGCAGTATTTT. Its protein is CASSLGLAGAGDTQYF.

The chain links TRBV2 to TRBJ2-7; tentative D call: TRBD2 (5 bases). Per germline, CDR1 SNHLY and CDR2 FYNNEI. The CDR3 has 13 residues. Trimming took off 7 bases at V and 7 bases at J, with 17 bases between the two ends. The CDR3 DNA reads as TGTGCCAGCATTAACACGGGATCCGCTGAGCAGTACTTC. Encoded protein: CASINTGSAEQYF. The full variable domain, completed using reference TRBV2 and TRBJ2-7, is EPEVTQTPSHQVTQMGQEVILRCVPISNHLYFYWYRQILGQKVEFLVSFYNNEISEKSEIFDDQFSVERPDGSNFTLKIRSTKLEDSAMYFCASINTGSAEQYFGPGTRLTVT.

The V and J genes are TRBV10-3 and TRBJ2-7, with TRBD1 matching 7 bases. Germline V gene data show CDR1 as ENHRY and CDR2 as SYGVKD. V gave up 5 bases and J gave up 1 base; unmatched junction bases: 5. CDR3 length equals 14 residues. CDR3 loop: CAISPGQTSYEQYF. As DNA, the CDR3 is TGTGCCATCAGTCCGGGACAGACTTCCTACGAGCAGTACTTC.

J is TRBJ2-7 and V is TRBV18; possible D gene TRBD1, 5 bases. Trimming took 5 bases from V and 5 from J, leaving 16 bases between them. Germline-derived CDR1 and CDR2 are KGHSH and LQKENI. There are 14 residues in the CDR3. The CDR3 DNA is TGTGCCAGCTCAGCGAAACCAGGGTGGAACGAGCAGTACTTC. It codes for CASSAKPGWNEQYF. Together with reference TRBV18 and TRBJ2-7, the CDR3 gives the full variable domain: NAGVMQNPRHLVRRRGQEARLRCSPMKGHSHVYWYRQLPEEGLKFMVYLQKENIIDESGMPKERFSAEFPKEGPSILRIQQVVRGDSAAYFCASSAKPGWNEQYFGPGTRLTVT.

The chain employs TRBV3-1 (or the pseudogene TRBV3-2) and TRBJ1-1; weak D call: TRBD1 (6 bases). This CDR3 is 16 amino acids long. Trimming removed 2 bases from V and 7 bases from J, with 20 bases in between. Germline V gene lookup returns CDR1 LGHDT and CDR2 YNNKEL (reference sequence). The CDR3 bases are TGTGCCAGCAGCCAACGACCCGGGACACCAGGATTTGAAGCTTTCTTT. This encodes CASSQRPGTPGFEAFF.

This clone was observed a few times. The chain is built from TRBV6-2 or TRBV6-3 and TRBJ1-2; the match to TRBD1 covers 8 bases. This CDR3 contains 17 residues. The junction had 11 bases not matched to a gene; V was cut back by 2 bases and J by 3 bases. Germline CDR1 and CDR2: MNHEY and SVGEGT. CDR3 in DNA: TGTGCCAGCAGTTACGCCGACTTCAGGGGGCAATACTATGGCTACACCTTC. Protein sequence: CASSYADFRGQYYGYTF.

The sample holds one count of this clone. The DNA of the CDR3 is TGTGCCAGTACCCGTAAGGGACAGGGGAGCGAGCAGTACTTC. Amino acids: CASTRKGQGSEQYF. This chain links TRBV19 with TRBJ2-7, with 10 bases lining up with TRBD1. From germline, CDR1 is LNHDA and CDR2 SQIVND (reference sequence). Trimming removed 7 bases from V and 6 bases from J; junction bases left unmatched: 9. The length of the CDR3 is 14 residues. Complete variable domain (other parts from reference TRBV19 and TRBJ2-7): DGGITQSPKYLFRKEGQNVTLSCEQNLNHDAMYWYRQDPGQGLRLIYYSQIVNDFQKGDIAEGYSVSREKKESFPLTVTSAQKNPTAFYLCASTRKGQGSEQYFGPGTRLTVT.

The gene calls are TRBV5-1 and TRBJ2-5; 10 bases align to TRBD2. J lost 4 bases, V lost 4 bases, and 4 bases had no gene match. The germline CDR1 and CDR2 sequences are SGHRS and YFSETQ. This CDR3 has 14 residues. CDR3 amino acids: CASSTSGGAETQYF. CDR3 coding DNA: TGCGCCAGCAGCACCAGCGGGGGGGCAGAGACCCAGTACTTC. Full variable domain (outside the CDR3, taken from reference TRBV5-1 and TRBJ2-5): KAGVTQTPRYLIKTRGQQVTLSCSPISGHRSVSWYQQTPGQGLQFLFEYFSETQRNKGNFPGRFSGRQFSNSRSEMNVSTLELGDSALYLCASSTSGGAETQYFGPGTRLLVL.

The rearrangement uses TRBV29-1 and TRBJ1-2, with D possibly TRBD1 on 5 matching bases. Germline V gene lookup returns CDR1 SQVTM and CDR2 ANQGSEA. The CDR3 is 13 amino acids. V lost 7 bases to trimming and J lost 0 bases, with 12 bases between them. CDR3 nucleotide sequence: TGCAGCGGCAAAGACAGCACTAACTATGGCTACACCTTC. Its translation is CSGKDSTNYGYTF. Complete variable domain (other parts from reference TRBV29-1 and TRBJ1-2): SAVISQKPSRDICQRGTSLTIQCQVDSQVTMMFWYRQQPGQSLTLIATANQGSEATYESGFVIDKFPISRPNLTFSTLTVSNMSPEDSSIYLCSGKDSTNYGYTFGSGTRLTVV.

The J gene is TRBJ2-2, the V gene TRBV9; 8 bases agree with TRBD2. CDR3 length equals 18 residues. J gave up 0 bases and V 3 bases, and 10 bases lay outside the gene matches. The germline V gene has CDR1 SGDLS and CDR2 YYNGEE. The CDR3 coding sequence is TGTGCCAGCAGCGCCCAAGGATTCGGGGGGGCGAACACCGGGGAGCTGTTTTTT. Its protein is CASSAQGFGGANTGELFF.

The genes are TRBV2 and TRBJ2-7; D possibly corresponds to TRBD2 (5 bases). V gave up 10 bases and J gave up 7 bases, with 20 bases separating them. Germline-derived CDR1 and CDR2 are SNHLY and FYNNEI. The CDR3 totals 13 residues. The CDR3 nucleotides read TGTGCCACCCGAGCAACAGAAGGAGGAGAGCAGTACTTC. Protein: CATRATEGGEQYF. Full variable domain (rest looked up from reference TRBV2 and TRBJ2-7): EPEVTQTPSHQVTQMGQEVILRCVPISNHLYFYWYRQILGQKVEFLVSFYNNEISEKSEIFDDQFSVERPDGSNFTLKIRSTKLEDSAMYFCATRATEGGEQYFGPGTRLTVT.

The CDR3, as DNA: TGTGCCATCAGTGGGACAGGGTCTGGGGCCAACGTCCTGACTTTC. This gives the protein CAISGTGSGANVLTF. The J gene is TRBJ2-6, the V gene TRBV10-3; 8 positions agree with TRBD1. Germline V gene sequence: CDR1 ENHRY, CDR2 SYGVKD. V dropped 4 bases and J dropped 1; count of bases not matched to a gene: 0. CDR3 length: 15 residues.

The gene calls are TRBV7-2 and TRBJ2-7; maybe TRBD1 (5 bases). V was pared by 2 bases and J by 7 bases, with 12 bases between. The CDR3 runs 13 residues. Germline loops: CDR1 SGHTA, CDR2 FQGNSA. Written as DNA, the CDR3 is TGTGCCAGCAGCTTACGGCCCAAGGGGGAGCAGTACTTC. Translated, it gives CASSLRPKGEQYF.

Of note for this clone: Distinct nucleotide sequences in the sample also encode this CDR3. The V and J genes are TRBV5-4 and TRBJ1-2; no firm D call. The CDR3 consists of 12 residues. V was trimmed by 0 bases and J by 5 bases, leaving 5 bases between them. Germline V gene data show CDR1 as SGHNT and CDR2 as YYREEE (reference sequence). The CDR3 reads CASSLVGYGYTF. The CDR3 DNA follows: TGTGCCAGCAGCTTGGTCGGGTATGGCTACACCTTC.

The chain has TRBV3-1 (or the pseudogene TRBV3-2) and TRBJ2-1, with 12 bases aligning to TRBD2. The germline V gene encodes CDR1 LGHDT and CDR2 YNNKEL (reference sequence). After removal of 7 bases from V and 5 bases from J, the junction contained 6 bases not matched to a gene. The CDR3 extends over 15 amino acids. CDR3 loop: CASKLAGGLHNEQFF. Written as DNA, the CDR3 is TGTGCCAGCAAACTAGCGGGGGGCTTGCACAATGAGCAGTTCTTC.

The chain employs TRBV5-1 and TRBJ1-2, with TRBD1 matching over 8 bases. Looked up from germline, CDR1 is SGHRS and CDR2 is YFSETQ. CDR3 length: 14 residues. Germline trimming cut 4 bases from V and 8 bases from J; bases unmatched to any gene: 10. Here the CDR3 reads CASSAGGLLLGYTF. Here the CDR3 DNA reads TGCGCCAGCAGCGCAGGGGGCCTCCTTCTCGGCTACACCTTC.

The rearrangement joins TRBV12-5 to TRBJ1-5, with a tentative D call TRBD1 (5 bases). The CDR3 is made up of 14 amino acids. V lost 6 bases to trimming and J lost 5 bases, with 14 bases between them. Germline-derived CDR1 and CDR2 are LGHNT and FRNRAP. Here the CDR3 DNA reads TGTGCTAGTGGCCCCGGGACTTTCGATCAGCCCCAGCATTTT. It is translated as CASGPGTFDQPQHF. Together with reference TRBV12-5 and TRBJ1-5, the CDR3 gives the full variable domain: DARVTQTPRHKVTEMGQEVTMRCQPILGHNTVFWYRQTMMQGLELLAYFRNRAPLDDSGMPKDRFSAEMPDATLATLKIQPSEPRDSAVYFCASGPGTFDQPQHFGDGTRLSIL.

The chain links TRBV4-3 to TRBJ1-2; the D is unclear. The germline gives CDR1 LGHNA, CDR2 YSLEER. The CDR3 covers 14 residues. V shed 0 bases and J shed 8 bases, with 13 bases lying between them. This CDR3 reads CASSQDGSYLGYTF. The CDR3 region has the DNA TGCGCCAGCAGCCAAGATGGCAGTTATTTAGGCTACACCTTC.

The chain joins TRBV12-3 or TRBV12-4 to TRBJ1-1; a possible D gene is TRBD1 (5 bases). The CDR3 totals 12 residues. V was pared by 7 bases and J by 10 bases, with 16 bases between. The CDR3 DNA follows: TGTGCCAGCACCTACTCGGGGGGTCGAGCTTTCTTT. It translates to CASTYSGGRAFF.

V and J are TRBV19 and TRBJ2-1; 7 bases map to TRBD2. Germline loops: CDR1 LNHDA, CDR2 SQIVND (reference sequence). J gave up 5 bases and V 3 bases, and 25 bases lay outside the gene matches. The CDR3 loop spans 21 amino acids. The CDR3 is CASSILPPVSGATHPNNEQFF. The CDR3 bases are TGTGCCAGTAGTATCCTCCCCCCGGTGAGCGGGGCTACTCACCCCAACAATGAGCAGTTCTTC.

The chain carries TRBV7-3 and TRBJ2-3; D possibly corresponds to TRBD2 (6 bases). V lost 1 base and J lost 2, with 16 bases in between. The CDR3 covers 17 residues. Looked up from germline, CDR1 is SGHTA and CDR2 is FQGTGA. CDR3 amino acids: CASSLRGSASDTDTQYF. In nucleotides, the CDR3 is TGTGCCAGCAGCTTAAGGGGATCGGCTAGCGACACAGATACGCAGTATTTT.

V usage is TRBV21-1 and J usage is TRBJ2-3; TRBD2 reflects the table's D call only, with no check against the DNA. TRBV21-1 is a pseudogene locus. The CDR3 has 19 amino acids. In DNA, the CDR3 is TGTGCCAGCATGAGGACTAGCGGGGGCAGGCGGGGCTGCACAGATACGCAGTATTTT. The encoded protein is CASMRTSGGRRGCTDTQYF.

V usage is TRBV5-1 and J usage is TRBJ1-2, with 9 bases aligning to TRBD1. With V trimmed by 4 bases and J by 3 bases, 7 bases remained unmatched. Germline CDR1 reads SGHRS; CDR2 reads YFSETQ. This CDR3 has 15 residues. For the CDR3, the DNA is TGCGCCAGCAGCCCTGGGGACAGGGAGGACTATGGCTACACCTTC. Its protein product is CASSPGDREDYGYTF.

The gene calls are TRBV20-1 and TRBJ1-1, with TRBD1 identical over 7 bases. The CDR3 has 11 amino acids. Germline loops: CDR1 DFQATT, CDR2 SNEGSKA (reference sequence). For the CDR3, the DNA is TGCAGCCAGACAGGGAGAAATGAAGCTTTCTTT. This gives the protein CSQTGRNEAFF.